This TCR beta chain was identified during a study of OX40 agonist ivuxolimab in advanced cancers. Study-wide context: Patients undergoing dose escalation presented with hepatocellular carcinoma, melanoma, renal cell or head and neck cancer. Findings and caveats of the study: Averaging showed that CD8+ T cells had more expanded clones than CD4+ did.

About this clone: Its matching antigen is unknown.

The CDR3 is 16 residues long. Germline trimming cut 3 bases from V and 1 base from J; bases unmatched to any gene: 3. From germline, CDR1 is MDHEN and CDR2 SYDVKM. Exclusion of a patient followed from autoimmune disease history or systemic immunosuppression. Sampling of blood occurred at baseline, cycle 4 day 1, and cycle 7 day 1. The table came from immunoSEQ multiplex PCR; TCRdb's copy has only in-frame clones and leaves some out. There are 43,000 or so clones in the sample; roughly 86% occur only once, and around 1.1% lies in the top ten. The sequences come from CD4+ or CD8+ T cells sorted from blood, collected in a trial of the OX40 agonist ivuxolimab. The rearrangement links TRBV28 to TRBJ2-5; 12 bases match TRBD2. The source is an adult with an advanced solid tumor such as melanoma, head and neck, liver or kidney cancer. The CDR3 protein is CASSLTSGSFQETQYF. Written as DNA, the CDR3 is TGTGCCAGCAGTTTGACTAGCGGGAGTTTCCAAGAGACCCAGTACTTC.